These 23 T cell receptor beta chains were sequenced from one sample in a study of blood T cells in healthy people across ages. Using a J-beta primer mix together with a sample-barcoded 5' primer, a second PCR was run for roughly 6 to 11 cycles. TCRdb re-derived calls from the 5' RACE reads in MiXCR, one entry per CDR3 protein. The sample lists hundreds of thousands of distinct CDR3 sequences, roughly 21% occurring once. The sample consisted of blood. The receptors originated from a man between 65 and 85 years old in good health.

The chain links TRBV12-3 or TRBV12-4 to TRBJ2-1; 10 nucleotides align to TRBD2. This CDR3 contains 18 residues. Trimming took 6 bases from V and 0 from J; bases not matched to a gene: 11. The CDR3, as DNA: TGTGCCAGCAGCTACGCGGGACTAGCGTCAAGCTCCTACAATGAGCAGTTCTTC. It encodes CASSYAGLASSSYNEQFF.

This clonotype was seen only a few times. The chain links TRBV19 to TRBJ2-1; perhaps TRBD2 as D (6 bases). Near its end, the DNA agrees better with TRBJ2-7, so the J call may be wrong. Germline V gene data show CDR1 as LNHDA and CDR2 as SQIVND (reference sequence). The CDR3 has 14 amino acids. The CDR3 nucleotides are TGTGCCAGTAGTATGGCGGGATTCTCCTACGAGCAGTACTTC. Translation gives CASSMAGFSYEQYF.

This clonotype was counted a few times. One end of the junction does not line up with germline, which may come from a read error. This chain's CDR3 is CASHGLAGSNEQFF. The CDR3 DNA reads TGCGCCAGCCACGGGCTAGCGGGGAGTAATGAGCAGTTCTTC. J is TRBJ2-1 and V is TRBV7-3, with 9 bases lining up with TRBD2. There are 14 residues in the CDR3. Germline V gene lookup returns CDR1 SGHTA and CDR2 FQGTGA. Filled out from reference TRBV7-3 and TRBJ2-1, the complete variable domain reads GAGVSQTPSNKVTEKGKYVELRCDPISGHTALYWYRQSLGQGPEFLIYFQGTGAADDSGLPNDRFFAVRPEGSVSTLKIQRTERGDSAVYLCASHGLAGSNEQFFGPGTRLTVL.

CDR3 nucleotides: TGTGCCAGCAGTGAATGGGGACAGGGGGATCAGCCCCAGCATTTT. Amino acid sequence: CASSEWGQGDQPQHF. The genes are TRBV6-1 and TRBJ1-5; 11 nucleotides line up with TRBD1. This CDR3 has 15 amino acids. Looked up from germline, CDR1 is MNHNS and CDR2 is SASEGT. J gave up 5 bases and V 2 bases, and 2 bases lay outside the gene matches.

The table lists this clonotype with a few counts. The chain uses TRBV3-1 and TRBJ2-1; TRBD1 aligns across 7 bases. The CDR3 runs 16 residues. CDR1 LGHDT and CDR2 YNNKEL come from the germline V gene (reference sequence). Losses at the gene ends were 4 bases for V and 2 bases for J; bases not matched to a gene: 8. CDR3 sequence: CASSRRQGTTYNEQFF. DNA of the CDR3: TGTGCCAGCAGCCGGCGACAGGGAACTACCTACAATGAGCAGTTCTTC.

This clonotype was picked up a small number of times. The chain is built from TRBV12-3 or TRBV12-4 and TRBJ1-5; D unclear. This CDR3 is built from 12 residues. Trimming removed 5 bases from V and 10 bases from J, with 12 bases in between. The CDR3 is CASSLGLIPQHF. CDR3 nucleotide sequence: TGTGCCAGCAGTCTTGGGCTTATCCCCCAGCATTTT.

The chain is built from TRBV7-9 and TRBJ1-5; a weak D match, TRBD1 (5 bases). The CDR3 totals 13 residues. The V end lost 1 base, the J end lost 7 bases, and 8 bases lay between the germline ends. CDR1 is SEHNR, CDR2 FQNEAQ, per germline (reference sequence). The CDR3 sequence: CASSLEGLQPQHF. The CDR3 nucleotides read TGTGCCAGCAGCTTAGAGGGGCTCCAGCCCCAGCATTTT. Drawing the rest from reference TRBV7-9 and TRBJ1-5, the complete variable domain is DTGVSQNPRHKITKRGQNVTFRCDPISEHNRLYWYRQTLGQGPEFLTYFQNEAQLEKSRLLSDRFSAERPKGSFSTLEIQRTEQGDSAMYLCASSLEGLQPQHFGDGTRLSIL.

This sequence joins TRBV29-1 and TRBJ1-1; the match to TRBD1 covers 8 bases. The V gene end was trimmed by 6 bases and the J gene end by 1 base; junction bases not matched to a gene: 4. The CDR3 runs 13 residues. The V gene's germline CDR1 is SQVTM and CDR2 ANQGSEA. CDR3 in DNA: TGCAGCGTCTCAGGGGGCGAGAACACTGAAGCTTTCTTT. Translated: CSVSGGENTEAFF.

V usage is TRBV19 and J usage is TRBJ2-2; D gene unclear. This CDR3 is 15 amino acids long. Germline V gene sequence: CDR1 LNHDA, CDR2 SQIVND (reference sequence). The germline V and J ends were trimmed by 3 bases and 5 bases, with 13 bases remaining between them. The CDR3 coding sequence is TGTGCCAGTAGTATTTGGGGTCTGGGGACCGGGGAGCTGTTTTTT. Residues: CASSIWGLGTGELFF.

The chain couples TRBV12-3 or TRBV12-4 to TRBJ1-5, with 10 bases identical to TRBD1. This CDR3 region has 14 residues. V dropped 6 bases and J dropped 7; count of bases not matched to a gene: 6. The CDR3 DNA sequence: TGTGCCAGCAGCCTGACAGGGGGCCGGCAGCCCCAGCATTTT. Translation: CASSLTGGRQPQHF.

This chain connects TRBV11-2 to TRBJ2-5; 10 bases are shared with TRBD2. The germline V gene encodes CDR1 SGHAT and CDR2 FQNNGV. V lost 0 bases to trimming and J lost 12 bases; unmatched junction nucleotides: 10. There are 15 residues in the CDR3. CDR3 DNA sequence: TGTGCCAGCAGCTTAGAGGTCGCGGGACTAGCGATTAAGTACTTC. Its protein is CASSLEVAGLAIKYF.

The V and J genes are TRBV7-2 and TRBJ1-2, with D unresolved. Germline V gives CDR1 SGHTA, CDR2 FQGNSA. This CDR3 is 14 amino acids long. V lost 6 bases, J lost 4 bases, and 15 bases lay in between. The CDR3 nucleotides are TGTGCCAGCAGTCAACGGGTCTTGGGCTATGGCTACACCTTC. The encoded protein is CASSQRVLGYGYTF.

CDR3 in DNA: TGCAGCGTTATTCCGCGACAGGGGGCCATCGAGCAGTACTTC. Its protein product is CSVIPRQGAIEQYF. The chain has TRBV29-1 and TRBJ2-7, with 10 bases fitting TRBD1. The V segment lost 5 bases and the J segment 6 bases; nucleotides outside the gene matches: 10. This CDR3 has 14 residues. Germline V gene sequence: CDR1 SQVTM, CDR2 ANQGSEA.

The CDR3 reads CASSFPLSGGRNEQFF. The CDR3 coding sequence is TGTGCCAGCAGTTTCCCCCTGTCAGGGGGCCGCAATGAGCAGTTCTTC. V usage is TRBV28 and J usage is TRBJ2-1, with TRBD1 matching 8 bases. V lost 3 bases, J lost 6 bases, and 10 bases stayed unmatched. Germline V lookup: CDR1 MDHEN, CDR2 SYDVKM. The CDR3 consists of 16 residues.

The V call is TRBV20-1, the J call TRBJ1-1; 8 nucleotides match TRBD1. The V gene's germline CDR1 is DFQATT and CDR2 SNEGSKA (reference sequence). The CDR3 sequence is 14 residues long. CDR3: CSPGQGATTTEAFF. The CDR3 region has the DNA TGCAGCCCCGGTCAGGGGGCGACCACAACTGAAGCTTTCTTT.

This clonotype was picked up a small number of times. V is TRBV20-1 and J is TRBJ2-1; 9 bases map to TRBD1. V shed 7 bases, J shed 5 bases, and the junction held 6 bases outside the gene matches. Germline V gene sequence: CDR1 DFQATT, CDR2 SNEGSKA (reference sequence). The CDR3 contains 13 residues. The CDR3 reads CSVSTGGNNEQFF. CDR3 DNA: TGCAGTGTTTCGACAGGGGGGAACAATGAGCAGTTCTTC.

CDR3 DNA: TGTGCCAGCTCACCCGGGGATGGGGCCAAAAACATTCAGTACTTC. Translation gives CASSPGDGAKNIQYF. This chain links TRBV18 with TRBJ2-4, with D tentatively TRBD2 (5 bases). The CDR3 is made up of 15 amino acids. CDR1 and CDR2 (germline): KGHSH, LQKENI. Trimming removed 3 bases from V and 1 base from J, with 10 bases in between.

The DNA of the CDR3 is TGTGCCAGCAGCGTAGGTGGGACAGGGGCCGTCTACGAGCAGTACTTC. Translation gives CASSVGGTGAVYEQYF. The V call is TRBV9, the J call TRBJ2-7, with 10 positions matching TRBD1. CDR1 is SGDLS and CDR2 is YYNGEE in the germline V gene. The CDR3 sequence is 16 residues long. Trimming cost V 0 bases and J 3 bases; bases outside gene matches: 6.

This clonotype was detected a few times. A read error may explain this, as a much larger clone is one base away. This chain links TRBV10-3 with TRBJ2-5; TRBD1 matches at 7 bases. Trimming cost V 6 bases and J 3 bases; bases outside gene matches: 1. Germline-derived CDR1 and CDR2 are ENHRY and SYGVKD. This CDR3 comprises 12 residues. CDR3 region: CAIRQGKETQYF. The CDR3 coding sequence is TGTGCCATCAGACAGGGGAAAGAGACCCAGTACTTC.

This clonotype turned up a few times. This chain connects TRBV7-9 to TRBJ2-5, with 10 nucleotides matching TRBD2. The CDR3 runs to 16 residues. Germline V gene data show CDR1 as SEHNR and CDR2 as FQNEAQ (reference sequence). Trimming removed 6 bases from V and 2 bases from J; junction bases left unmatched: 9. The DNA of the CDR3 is TGTGCCAGCAGTTCTCTAGCGGGAGCCCGGCAAGAGACCCAGTACTTC. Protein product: CASSSLAGARQETQYF.

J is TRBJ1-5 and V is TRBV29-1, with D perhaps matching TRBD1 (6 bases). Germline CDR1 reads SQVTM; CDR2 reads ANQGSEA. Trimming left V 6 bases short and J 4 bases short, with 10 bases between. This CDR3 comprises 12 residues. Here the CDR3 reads CSVGTQNQPQHF. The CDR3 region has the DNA TGCAGCGTGGGGACACAGAATCAGCCCCAGCATTTT.

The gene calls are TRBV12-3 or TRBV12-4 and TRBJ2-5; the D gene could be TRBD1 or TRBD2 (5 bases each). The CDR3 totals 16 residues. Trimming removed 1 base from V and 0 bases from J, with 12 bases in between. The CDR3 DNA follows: TGTGCCAGCAGTTTAGGGGGGTGGGGGTACCAAGAGACCCAGTACTTC. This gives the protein CASSLGGWGYQETQYF.

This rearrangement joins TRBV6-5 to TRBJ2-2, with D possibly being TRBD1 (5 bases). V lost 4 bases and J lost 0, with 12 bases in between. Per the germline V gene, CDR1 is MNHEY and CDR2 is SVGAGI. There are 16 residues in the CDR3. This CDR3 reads CASSSSATANTGELFF. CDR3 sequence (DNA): TGTGCCAGCAGTTCCTCCGCGACAGCGAACACCGGGGAGCTGTTTTTT.